A selection of T cell receptor beta chains follows, all from one sample in a study of blood T cells in healthy people across ages. TCRdb re-called the 5' RACE reads with MiXCR, one entry per CDR3 protein. The table shows about 1.1 million distinct CDR3 sequences, with 35% to 45% occurring only once. Input material: blood. The source of these receptors is a man aged 18 to 29 in good health. CDR3s leave out the opening cysteine and the closing phenylalanine or tryptophan. Each record gives: CDR3 length, clone size, V gene, J gene, CDR3 protein. Clone size, where shown, is once, few, many, or a class for clones that have expanded.

11	NA	TRBV12-3/TRBV12-4	TRBJ1-2	ASSPQGAAGYT
13	few	TRBV7-2	TRBJ1-3	ASSSIGSVGNTIY
10	once	TRBV7-3	TRBJ2-3	ASSLDQQTQY
13	NA	TRBV6-1	TRBJ2-3	ANSDTARVGDTQY
10	NA	TRBV29-1	NA	SVGAGMETQY
12	NA	TRBV4-1	TRBJ2-2	ASSQDGRAGELF
13	NA	TRBV5-1	TRBJ1-2	ASSPHGRYNYGYT
13	NA	TRBV7-9	TRBJ1-4	ASSLNGRTREKLF
14	NA	TRBV7-9	TRBJ1-4	ASSLKGSLVDEKLF
13	NA	TRBV5-5	TRBJ2-3	ASSLAGSLADTQY
15	NA	TRBV5-1	TRBJ1-5	ASRPGTGPSGNQPQH
10	few	TRBV24-1	TRBJ2-1	ATSDQYNEQF
13	few	TRBV7-9	TRBJ2-1	ASSFSQGLSNEQF
12	NA	TRBV12-3/TRBV12-4	TRBJ1-2	ASSLGGYGYGYT
11	few	TRBV10-3	TRBJ2-1	AISGETHNEQF
13	few	TRBV20-1	TRBJ1-4	SARDLGDPNEKLF
14	NA	TRBV11-2	TRBJ1-4	ASSPAGAAAMGKLF
10	once	TRBV29-1	NA	SVDGRANEQY
13	NA	TRBV4-3	TRBJ1-1	ASSQDQFWNTEAF
12	NA	TRBV5-1	NA	ASRGRGSYNEQY
10	NA	TRBV7-8	TRBJ2-7	ASSFDPYEQY
13	NA	TRBV27	TRBJ1-5	ASRRTTVSNQPQH
18	few	TRBV20-1	TRBJ2-3	SARVSARGGATIPTDTQY
13	few	TRBV27	TRBJ2-7	ASSLYGAGLYEQY
11	NA	TRBV10-3	TRBJ2-1	AATGVSYNEQF
14	NA	TRBV20-1	TRBJ2-4	SALGSAGQGWNIQY
13	few	TRBV4-1	TRBJ1-4	ASSRSGRGDEKLF
10	few	TRBV5-4	TRBJ2-1	ASTSWENEQF
12	NA	TRBV4-3	TRBJ1-1	ASSQAGGRLEAF
12	few	TRBV6-5	TRBJ1-2	ASSYSGSNYGYT
10	NA	TRBV28	TRBJ1-5	ASSVVGQPQH
13	NA	TRBV5-1	TRBJ2-5	ASSLQPDSQETQY
14	few	TRBV12-3/TRBV12-4	TRBJ2-3	ASSLRLAGNTDTQY
15	NA	TRBV9	TRBJ1-1	ASSVVRTDKMNTEAF
12	NA	TRBV3-1	TRBJ1-2	ASSQPGQVYGYT
13	many	TRBV4-3	TRBJ1-4	ASSRGKTTNEKLF
12	NA	TRBV18	TRBJ2-3	ASSPGLDPDTQY
13	NA	TRBV11-2	TRBJ2-1	ASSLPWDRNNEQF
15	NA	TRBV4-3	TRBJ2-2	ASSHALPGLNTGELF
16	NA	TRBV7-9	TRBJ2-1	TSSLTLLAGGNYNEQF
14	NA	TRBV20-1	TRBJ1-4	SARGRSGQIFEKLF
12	NA	TRBV5-6	TRBJ1-2	ASSLAVRAYGYT
14	few	TRBV29-1	TRBJ1-2	SLGDPGRRSNYGYT
10	NA	TRBV7-9	TRBJ2-3	ASSLVQLTQY
14	NA	TRBV6-6	TRBJ1-5	ASRWTGTHSNQPQH
13	few	TRBV7-2	NA	ASSLDSQSYNEQY
11	NA	TRBV27	TRBJ2-7	ASSPFRDGEQY
15	NA	TRBV7-6	TRBJ2-1	ASSLAGDATSYNEQF
15	few	TRBV28	TRBJ2-1	ASSTPEDRDPNNEQF
11	few	TRBV2	TRBJ2-3	ASSPNLSDTQY
16	NA	TRBV10-3	TRBJ2-4	AISETFDRGLDKNIQY
10	NA	TRBV12-5	TRBJ2-1	ASGLDGGEQF
12	NA	TRBV25-1	TRBJ2-3	ASSSRPFTDTQY
10	NA	TRBV12-3/TRBV12-4	TRBJ2-1	ASTGLPGEQF
15	NA	TRBV15	TRBJ2-1	ATSRDHATSSNNEQF
13	NA	TRBV12-3/TRBV12-4	TRBJ1-2	ASSLARVGTGGYT
12	NA	TRBV29-1	TRBJ2-2	SVPSGGNTGELF
13	NA	TRBV9	TRBJ1-2	ASSVEYTSNYGYT
14	NA	TRBV11-1	TRBJ2-3	ASSSVVALGTDTQY